The 26 T cell receptor beta chains below all came from one sample that was sequenced in a study of T-cell reconstitution after alpha-beta-depleted transplantation in children (dated by TCRdb to 2015 to 2016). Results and caveats for the whole study, not just this receptor: Hyperexpanded clone frequencies declined over subsequent months; after one year, T-cell counts and TCRbeta diversity were mostly attributed to newly produced T cells.

Libraries were built with PCR. The reads were generated on an Illumina HiSeq 2500. TCR library preparation used molecular barcoding, with unique molecular identifiers applied to normalize quantification of the TCRbeta repertoire. TCRdb applied fastp at Q25 and MiXCR to the public reads, then kept only in-frame beta chains. Rows with a matching CDR3 protein are joined into one entry that keeps the most common DNA and genes. The sample data list 250,000 to 300,000 distinct CDR3 sequences, and over 7.5% of these were observed just once. The leading ten clones occupy approximately 9.6% of the sample. The sample's treatment or condition label, decoded: allogeneic hematopoietic cell transplantation with graft depleted of TCRalphabeta T cells and CD19 B cells. These TCRs' antigens remain unknown. Sequences were derived from peripheral blood, sampled 360 days after TCRalphabeta/CD19-depleted stem cell transplant. Receptors were obtained from a female patient aged 2 to 10 who had a stem cell transplant for Fanconi anemia, so the T cells may come from the graft donor.

This clonotype was picked up a small number of times. The chain carries TRBV6-2 or TRBV6-3 and TRBJ2-3, with 8 bases fitting TRBD2. The trim removed 8 bases at V and 1 base at J, leaving 11 bases unmatched. The CDR3 is 16 residues long. The germline gives CDR1 MNHEY, CDR2 SVGEGT. The CDR3 protein is CASSRASGSGTDTQYF. CDR3 DNA sequence: TGTGCCAGCTCACGAGCTAGCGGGTCGGGCACAGATACGCAGTATTTT.

This clonotype was seen many times. The chain uses TRBV7-9 and TRBJ2-7, with 8 positions matching TRBD1. After removal of 2 bases from V and 6 bases from J, the junction contained 6 bases not matched to a gene. Germline CDR1 SEHNR, CDR2 FQNEAQ (reference sequence). This CDR3 spans 14 amino acids. As DNA, the CDR3 is TGTGCCAGCAGCTTAAATGGACAGGGAATCGAGCAGTACTTC. Amino acid sequence: CASSLNGQGIEQYF.

This clonotype was observed a handful of times. This chain connects TRBV6-2 or TRBV6-3 to TRBJ2-1; 13 nucleotides align to TRBD2. The length of the CDR3 is 18 residues. Germline lookup yields CDR1 MNHEY and CDR2 SVGEGT. The J segment lost 7 bases and the V segment lost 0 bases, leaving 9 bases of the junction unmatched. Here the CDR3 DNA reads TGTGCCAGCAGTTACTCGACTAGCGGGAGGCCGACAATGAATGAGCAGTTCTTC. Translated, it gives CASSYSTSGRPTMNEQFF.

This clonotype occurred many times. The V call is TRBV12-3 or TRBV12-4, the J call TRBJ1-2; TRBD1 might be the D (6 bases). Trimming left V 6 bases short and J 3 bases short, with 20 bases between. This CDR3 is 16 amino acids long. In DNA form, the CDR3 reads TGTGCCAGCAGATCCCGAGATGGGGGGCATTACTATGGCTACACCTTC. Its translation is CASRSRDGGHYYGYTF.

The gene calls are TRBV20-1 and TRBJ2-7, with 7 nucleotides matching TRBD2. Germline V CDR1 and CDR2: DFQATT, SNEGSKA (reference sequence). The CDR3 is made up of 14 amino acids. The junction had 4 bases not matched to a gene; V was cut back by 2 bases and J by 0 bases. The CDR3 region has the DNA TGCAGTGCTAGATACGGGGGGAACTCCTACGAGCAGTACTTC. It specifies CSARYGGNSYEQYF.

This clonotype has at least ten counts. V and J are TRBV5-1 and TRBJ2-1, with 12 bases matching TRBD2. V lost 4 bases, J lost 1 base, and 9 bases stayed unmatched. This CDR3 is built from 18 residues. Germline V gene sequence: CDR1 SGHRS, CDR2 YFSETQ. The CDR3 DNA follows: TGCGCCAGCAGCAGGTCTAGCGGGAGGGCCAGGTCCTACAATGAGCAGTTCTTC. It yields the protein CASSRSSGRARSYNEQFF.

This clonotype was recorded at least ten times. V gene TRBV7-9 combines with J gene TRBJ2-5; no clear D gene. V dropped 4 bases and J dropped 5 bases, with 14 bases sitting between them. This CDR3 is 14 amino acids long. Germline values: CDR1 SEHNR, CDR2 FQNEAQ (reference sequence). This CDR3 is CASSSPVKGETQYF. Written as DNA, the CDR3 is TGTGCCAGCAGCTCCCCGGTAAAGGGCGAGACCCAGTACTTC.

The CDR3 here is CASSLGRTSGGATPYNEQFF. In DNA, the CDR3 is TGTGCCAGCAGCTTAGGCCGGACTAGCGGGGGGGCCACCCCCTACAATGAGCAGTTCTTC. The chain recombines TRBV11-1 with TRBJ2-1; 15 bases align to TRBD2. The V segment lost 1 base and the J segment 2 bases; nucleotides outside the gene matches: 9. Germline assignment: CDR1 SGHAT and CDR2 FQDESV (reference sequence). The CDR3 totals 20 residues.

This clonotype was recorded at least ten times. The chain has TRBV20-1 and TRBJ1-2; 8 nucleotides line up with TRBD1. CDR3 length: 16 residues. CDR1 and CDR2 (germline): DFQATT, SNEGSKA (reference sequence). Trimming removed 6 bases from V and 3 bases from J; junction bases left unmatched: 15. As DNA, the CDR3 is TGCAGTGCGGTCGCCGGCCAGGGGGCGCGTCACTATGGCTACACCTTC. This encodes CSAVAGQGARHYGYTF.

Only a few counts were recorded for this clonotype. The genes are TRBV5-1 and TRBJ1-4; D unresolved. Germline CDR1 reads SGHRS; CDR2 reads YFSETQ. The CDR3 totals 15 residues. V was pared by 2 bases and J by 3 bases, with 11 bases between. The CDR3 region has the DNA TGCGCCAGCAGCTTTTCCTCCCATCCTAATGAAAAACTGTTTTTT. Its translation: CASSFSSHPNEKLFF. The full variable domain, completed using reference TRBV5-1 and TRBJ1-4, is KAGVTQTPRYLIKTRGQQVTLSCSPISGHRSVSWYQQTPGQGLQFLFEYFSETQRNKGNFPGRFSGRQFSNSRSEMNVSTLELGDSALYLCASSFSSHPNEKLFFGSGTQLSVL.

The chain couples TRBV11-2 to TRBJ2-7; maybe TRBD2 (5 bases). V gave up 4 bases and J gave up 2 bases, with 18 bases separating them. Germline CDR1 SGHAT, CDR2 FQNNGV. CDR3 length equals 16 residues. CDR3 residues: CASSSLRVGVTYEQYF. The DNA of the CDR3 is TGTGCCAGCAGCTCCCTACGGGTCGGGGTTACCTACGAGCAGTACTTC.

This clonotype was detected many times. The J gene is TRBJ2-7, the V gene TRBV13; 14 nucleotides match TRBD2. The CDR3 sequence is 16 residues long. The V gene's germline CDR1 is PRHDT and CDR2 FYEKMQ (reference sequence). V lost 4 bases to trimming and J lost 2 bases; unmatched junction nucleotides: 4. The DNA of the CDR3 is TGTGCCAGCAGCTCGGGACTAGCGGGAGTAGCCTACGAGCAGTACTTC. Translating it yields CASSSGLAGVAYEQYF.

The table lists this clonotype with a few counts. CDR3 sequence: CAFNRDTYQPQHF. For the CDR3, the DNA is TGTGCCTTTAACCGGGACACTTATCAGCCCCAGCATTTT. The chain links TRBV30 to TRBJ1-5; possibly TRBD1 for D (6 bases). Germline V gene data show CDR1 as GTSNPN and CDR2 as SVGIG (reference sequence). This CDR3 has 13 residues. Trimming shortened V by 7 bases and J by 5 bases, and 15 bases separated the two germline ends.

This clonotype was found many times. The rearrangement uses TRBV2 and TRBJ2-2, with D possibly TRBD1 on 6 matching bases. The germline V gene encodes CDR1 SNHLY and CDR2 FYNNEI. V was pared by 8 bases and J by 2 bases, with 9 bases between. This CDR3 spans 13 amino acids. The CDR3 DNA follows: TGTGCCAGCTCGGGGACAAACACCGGGGAGCTGTTTTTT. Amino acid sequence: CASSGTNTGELFF.

Only a few counts were recorded for this clonotype. The chain joins TRBV4-3 to TRBJ1-5; TRBD1 might be the D (5 bases). The germline V and J ends were trimmed by 1 base and 5 bases, with 15 bases remaining between them. Germline V gene lookup returns CDR1 LGHNA and CDR2 YSLEER. The CDR3 loop spans 16 amino acids. In DNA, the CDR3 is TGCGCCAGCAGCCAAGTTTGGGGGGGGTACTATCAGCCCCAGCATTTT. It translates to CASSQVWGGYYQPQHF.

This clonotype appeared many times. The J gene is TRBJ1-3, the V gene TRBV7-2; D remains ambiguous. Trimming pared 3 bases from V and 3 bases from J, leaving 9 bases between. CDR3 length: 14 residues. CDR1 SGHTA and CDR2 FQGNSA come from the germline V gene. The CDR3 DNA sequence: TGTGCCAGCAGCTTCGGGATCCGTGGAAACACCATATATTTT. This sequence encodes CASSFGIRGNTIYF.

This clonotype was detected a few times. The chain couples TRBV19 to TRBJ2-3, with D hard to call. CDR1 and CDR2 (germline): LNHDA, SQIVND (reference sequence). The length of the CDR3 is 15 residues. Trimming removed 7 bases at V and 0 bases at J, with 14 bases between. Here the CDR3 reads CASTFGFTSTDTQYF. DNA for the CDR3: TGTGCCAGTACTTTTGGATTTACTAGCACAGATACGCAGTATTTT. Together with reference TRBV19 and TRBJ2-3, the CDR3 gives the full variable domain: DGGITQSPKYLFRKEGQNVTLSCEQNLNHDAMYWYRQDPGQGLRLIYYSQIVNDFQKGDIAEGYSVSREKKESFPLTVTSAQKNPTAFYLCASTFGFTSTDTQYFGPGTRLTVL.

This clonotype was detected many times. The V and J genes are TRBV5-1 and TRBJ1-5, with 7 bases aligning to TRBD1. The CDR3 sequence is 12 residues long. After removal of 1 base from V and 10 bases from J, the junction contained 2 bases not matched to a gene. Germline lookup yields CDR1 SGHRS and CDR2 YFSETQ. DNA for the CDR3: TGCGCCAGCAGCTTGACAGGGGATCCCCAGCATTTT. Amino acid sequence: CASSLTGDPQHF.

The sample holds many counts of this clonotype. CDR3 loop: CASSQVSVYNGELFF. The CDR3, as DNA: TGTGCCAGCAGCCAAGTTTCAGTCTATAACGGGGAGCTGTTTTTT. The genes are TRBV3-1 and TRBJ2-2; D is ambiguous. Germline lookup yields CDR1 LGHDT and CDR2 YNNKEL (reference sequence). The V end was cut by 1 base, the J end by 7 bases, with 13 bases between. CDR3 size: 15 residues.

The chain employs TRBV7-9 and TRBJ1-3; 7 bases fit TRBD1. Germline CDR1 and CDR2: SEHNR and FQNEAQ (reference sequence). V shed 5 bases and J 0 bases; nucleotides not matched to a gene: 10. The CDR3 length is 17 residues. The CDR3 sequence: CASSRTLGGHSGNTIYF. Here the CDR3 DNA reads TGTGCCAGCAGCCGTACACTAGGGGGCCACTCTGGAAACACCATATATTTT.

Many counts were recorded for this clonotype. The chain has TRBV20-1 and TRBJ2-7; 7 bases align to TRBD1. Per the germline V gene, CDR1 is DFQATT and CDR2 is SNEGSKA (reference sequence). The trim removed 3 bases at V and 0 bases at J, leaving 2 bases unmatched. The CDR3 runs to 13 residues. The CDR3 reads CSASRDSSYEQYF. The DNA for the CDR3 is TGCAGTGCTAGCCGGGACAGCTCCTACGAGCAGTACTTC.

The chain couples TRBV9 to TRBJ1-5; D ambiguous. The V gene lost 3 bases and the J gene lost 5 bases, with 9 bases spanning the gap. The CDR3 spans 13 residues. In germline, CDR1 is SGDLS, CDR2 YYNGEE. The CDR3 reads CASSEDGYQPQHF. CDR3 sequence (DNA): TGTGCCAGCAGCGAGGATGGTTATCAGCCCCAGCATTTT.

This clonotype was detected only a few times. V and J are TRBV6-1 and TRBJ2-3, with TRBD1 as a possible D gene (5 bases). The CDR3 loop spans 13 amino acids. Trimming left V 8 bases short and J 2 bases short, with 11 bases between. CDR1 is MNHNS, CDR2 SASEGT, per germline. This CDR3 is CASSTVLTDTQYF. The CDR3, as DNA: TGTGCCAGCTCGACAGTCCTCACAGATACGCAGTATTTT.

This clonotype was counted between two and nine times. The chain recombines TRBV18 with TRBJ1-2; 9 nucleotides agree with TRBD1. This CDR3 region has 18 residues. Germline CDR1 reads KGHSH; CDR2 reads LQKENI. Trimming removed 4 bases from V and 0 bases from J; junction bases left unmatched: 12. The CDR3 nucleotides read TGTGCCAGCTCACTACGGACAGGGGCGGGTGTAACTAACTATGGCTACACCTTC. The encoded protein is CASSLRTGAGVTNYGYTF. Full variable domain (outside the CDR3, taken from reference TRBV18 and TRBJ1-2): NAGVMQNPRHLVRRRGQEARLRCSPMKGHSHVYWYRQLPEEGLKFMVYLQKENIIDESGMPKERFSAEFPKEGPSILRIQQVVRGDSAAYFCASSLRTGAGVTNYGYTFGSGTRLTVV.

This clonotype occurred many times. This rearrangement joins TRBV20-1 to TRBJ1-5; D gene uncertain. Germline V CDR1 and CDR2: DFQATT, SNEGSKA (reference sequence). The CDR3 loop spans 12 amino acids. The V end lost 5 bases, the J end lost 0 bases, and 5 bases lay between the germline ends. The CDR3: CSAGNSNQPQHF. CDR3 nucleotide sequence: TGCAGTGCTGGGAATAGCAATCAGCCCCAGCATTTT.

This clonotype was seen only a few times. The V gene is TRBV5-6, the J gene TRBJ1-2; 10 nucleotides line up with TRBD1. Germline V gene sequence: CDR1 SGHDT, CDR2 YYEEEE. This CDR3 region has 16 residues. V shed 4 bases and J 3 bases; nucleotides not matched to a gene: 9. As DNA, the CDR3 is TGTGCCAGCAGCCCGATTGGACAGGGGGGTGACTATGGCTACACCTTC. It is translated as CASSPIGQGGDYGYTF.